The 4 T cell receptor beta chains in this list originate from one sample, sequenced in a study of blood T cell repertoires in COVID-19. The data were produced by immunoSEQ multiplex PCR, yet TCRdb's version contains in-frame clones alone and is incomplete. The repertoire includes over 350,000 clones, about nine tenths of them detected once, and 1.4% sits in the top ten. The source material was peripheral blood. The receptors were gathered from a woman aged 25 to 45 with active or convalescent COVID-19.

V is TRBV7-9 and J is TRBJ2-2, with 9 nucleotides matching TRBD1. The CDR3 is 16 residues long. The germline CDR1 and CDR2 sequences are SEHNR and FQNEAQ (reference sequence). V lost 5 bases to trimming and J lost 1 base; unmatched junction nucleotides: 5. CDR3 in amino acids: CASSPSTGGNTGELFF. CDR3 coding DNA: TGTGCCAGCAGCCCATCGACAGGGGGGAACACCGGGGAGCTGTTTTTT.

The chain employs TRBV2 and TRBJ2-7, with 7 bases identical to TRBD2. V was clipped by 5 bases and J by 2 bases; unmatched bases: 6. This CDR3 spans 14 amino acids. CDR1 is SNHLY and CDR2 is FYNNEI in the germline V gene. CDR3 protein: CASSISGATYEQYF. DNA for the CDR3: TGTGCCAGCAGTATAAGCGGGGCGACCTACGAGCAGTACTTC.

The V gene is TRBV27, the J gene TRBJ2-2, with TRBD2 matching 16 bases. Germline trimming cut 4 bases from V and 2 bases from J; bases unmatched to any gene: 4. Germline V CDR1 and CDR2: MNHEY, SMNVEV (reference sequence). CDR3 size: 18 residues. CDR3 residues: CASSYGTSGRGNTGELFF. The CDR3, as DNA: TGTGCCAGCAGTTACGGGACTAGCGGGAGGGGAAACACCGGGGAGCTGTTTTTT.

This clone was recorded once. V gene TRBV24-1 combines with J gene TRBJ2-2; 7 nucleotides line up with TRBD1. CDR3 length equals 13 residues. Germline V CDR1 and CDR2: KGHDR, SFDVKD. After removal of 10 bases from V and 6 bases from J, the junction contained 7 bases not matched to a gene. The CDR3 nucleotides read TGTGCCACTCAGGGGGTCTGGGCCGGGGAGCTGTTTTTT. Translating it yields CATQGVWAGELFF.